This T cell receptor beta chain came from a study (dated by TCRdb to about 2015). At the level of the whole study: The study set out to test whether tumor-infiltrating Tregs in breast cancer get recruited from blood Tregs or are instead converted in situ from other CD4+ T cell subsets. General study outcomes and caveats: In terms of TCR gene usage, tumor memory CD4+ T cells clustered together with blood and lymph node memory CD4+ cells, as well as with lymph node naive CD4+ cells. Tumor-infiltrating Treg TCR alpha and beta sequences overlapped most with tumor naive CD4+ T cells, then with blood naive CD4+ T cells. The larger-cohort validation was restricted to a single TCR beta V-J rearrangement rather than whole repertoires.

Germline trimming amounts to 6 bases on V and 1 base on J, with 4 as the count of junction bases outside the gene matches. Sequences MNHNS (CDR1) and SASEGT (CDR2) are obtained from the germline V gene. The CDR3 holds 15 amino acids from the cysteine to the phenylalanine. Only the CDR3 part of the read is kept: 45 bases, read in frame from the first base. Full-length TCR variable regions were amplified by 5' RACE PCR with constant-region reverse primers, and semi-nested PCR with Nested Universal Primer A was subsequently performed. Using the ReliaPrep RNA Cell Miniprep System, total RNA was extracted, and the SMARTer RACE 5'/3' Kit was then used to reverse transcribe the RNA into 5'RACE-ready cDNA. Multiplex adaptors were used to barcode the full-length TCR alpha and beta libraries, which were then sequenced on an Illumina MiSeq. On the authors' methods: For each of nine subset-tissue groups, sequencing data from the five patients were combined, and the groups were compared by unsupervised clustering of TCR gene usage. Repertoire similarity was calculated with the Morisita-Horn index, weighting shared sequences by their contribution to each repertoire. The raw public reads went through TCRdb reprocessing: fastp at Q25, MiXCR clone calling, in-frame beta chains kept. Here each entry gathers all rows of one CDR3 protein and keeps the most common genes and DNA. The V and J calls were determined by TCRdb, not by the authors. Across this sample there are tens of thousands of distinct CDR3 sequences, with 26% seen only once. Less than 4% of the sample lies in the top ten.

This clonotype was seen a few times. Its antigen target is currently unknown. The record has no base qualities; no much larger clone is one base away. The Miltenyi Naive CD4+ T Cell Isolation kit was used to purify naive CD4+ T cells, and Tregs were depleted with CD25 microbeads. Tregs, naive and memory CD4+ T cells from tumor, blood and ipsilateral draining lymph nodes of five breast cancer patients underwent full-length TCR alpha and beta sequencing. Tumor tissue and lymph nodes obtained from ipsilateral axillary dissection were perfused with PBS, minced and then digested with collagenase I and hyaluronidase. Mononuclear cells from lymph nodes or about 55 ml of peripheral blood were isolated by Ficoll density gradient centrifugation. FACS confirmed that the sorted cell populations were more than 90% pure.

This sequence originates from a female donor with breast cancer. The sequence links TRBV6-1 to TRBJ2-2, with TRBD1 matching 8 junction bases. The sample was naive CD4+ T cells sorted from a lymph node. The sample's cell subset or site label, decoded: naive CD4+ T cells, CD4+CD45RA+CD25-. CDR3 loop: CASSAGTGNTGELFF. Read as DNA, the sequence is TGTGCCAGCAGCGCCGGGACAGGGAACACCGGGGAGCTGTTTTTT.